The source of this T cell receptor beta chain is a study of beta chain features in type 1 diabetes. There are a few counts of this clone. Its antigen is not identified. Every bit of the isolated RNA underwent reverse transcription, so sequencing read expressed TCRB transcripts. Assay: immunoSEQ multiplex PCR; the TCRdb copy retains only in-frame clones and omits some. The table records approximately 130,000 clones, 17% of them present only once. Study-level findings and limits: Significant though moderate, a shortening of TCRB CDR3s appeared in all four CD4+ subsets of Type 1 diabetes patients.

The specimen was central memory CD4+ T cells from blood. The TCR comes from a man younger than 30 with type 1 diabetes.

The CDR3 coding sequence is TGTGCCTGGAGTGTACAGGGAGGAAGCAATCAGCCCCAGCATTTT. It codes for CAWSVQGGSNQPQHF. The chain employs TRBV30 and TRBJ1-5; possibly TRBD1 for D (6 bases). The CDR3 covers 15 residues. The germline CDR1 and CDR2 sequences are GTSNPN and SVGIG (reference sequence). V gave up 0 bases and J gave up 1 base, with 10 bases separating them.